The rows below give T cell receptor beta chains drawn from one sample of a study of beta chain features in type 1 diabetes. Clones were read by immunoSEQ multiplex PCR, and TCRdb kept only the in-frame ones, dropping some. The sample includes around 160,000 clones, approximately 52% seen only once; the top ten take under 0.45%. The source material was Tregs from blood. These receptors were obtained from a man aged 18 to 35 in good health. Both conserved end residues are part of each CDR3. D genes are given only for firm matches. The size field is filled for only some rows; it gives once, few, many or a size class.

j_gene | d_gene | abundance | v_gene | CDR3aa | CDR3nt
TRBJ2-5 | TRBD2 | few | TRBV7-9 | CASSLSGGTETQYF | TGTGCCAGCAGCCTATCGGGGGGTACAGAGACCCAGTACTTC
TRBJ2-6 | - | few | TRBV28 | CASRRQYSGANVLTF | TGTGCCAGCAGGAGACAGTACTCTGGGGCCAACGTCCTGACTTTC
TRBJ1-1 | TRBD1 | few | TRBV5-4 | CASSLTGTEEAFF | TGTGCCAGCAGCTTGACCGGGACAGAAGAAGCTTTCTTT
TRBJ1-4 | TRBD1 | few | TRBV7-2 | CASRPDRGLVKLFF | TGTGCCAGCAGACCCGACAGGGGGTTAGTGAAACTGTTTTTT
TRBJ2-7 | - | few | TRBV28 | CASRRYYEQYF | TGTGCCAGCAGGCGTTACTACGAGCAGTACTTC
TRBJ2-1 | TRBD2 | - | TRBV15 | CATSRELAPTEQFF | TGTGCCACCAGCAGGGAACTAGCGCCAACAGAGCAGTTCTTC
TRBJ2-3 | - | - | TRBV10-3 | CATRTGVTDTQYF | TGTGCCACTCGGACGGGGGTCACAGATACGCAGTATTTT
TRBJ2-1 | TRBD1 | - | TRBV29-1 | CSVVRQTGGDRGNEQFF | TGCAGCGTCGTACGCCAAACAGGGGGCGACCGGGGTAATGAGCAGTTCTTC
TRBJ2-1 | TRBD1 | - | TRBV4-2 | CASSQGRGTGVRYNEQFF | TGTGCCAGCAGCCAAGGCCGGGGGACAGGGGTCCGATACAATGAGCAGTTCTTC
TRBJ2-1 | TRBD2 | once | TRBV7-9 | CASRASGAYNEQFF | TGTGCTAGCAGGGCTAGCGGGGCCTACAATGAGCAGTTCTTC
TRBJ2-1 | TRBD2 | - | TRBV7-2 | CASSRSSGGAANEQFF | TGTGCCAGCAGCCGGTCTAGCGGGGGGGCCGCCAATGAGCAGTTCTTC
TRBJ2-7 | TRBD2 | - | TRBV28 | CASRERGRYEQYF | TGTGCCAGCAGAGAGCGGGGCCGCTACGAGCAGTACTTC
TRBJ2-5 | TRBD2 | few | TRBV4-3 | CASSQYMGGPKETQYF | TGCGCCAGCAGCCAATATATGGGAGGGCCTAAAGAGACCCAGTACTTC
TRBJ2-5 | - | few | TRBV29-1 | CSVTGHRLETQYF | TGCAGCGTAACGGGACATCGGTTGGAGACCCAGTACTTC
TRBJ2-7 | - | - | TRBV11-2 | CASSLDRTYGYEQYF | TGTGCCAGCAGCTTAGATCGTACATATGGCTACGAGCAGTACTTC
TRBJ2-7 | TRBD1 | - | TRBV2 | CASSGDRGSYEQYF | TGTGCCAGCAGTGGGGACAGGGGCTCCTACGAGCAGTACTTC
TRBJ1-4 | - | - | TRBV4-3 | CASSQSPVLRGTNEKLFF | TGCGCCAGCAGCCAATCGCCAGTCCTCAGGGGAACTAATGAAAAACTGTTTTTT
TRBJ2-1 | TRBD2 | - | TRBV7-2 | CASSLGLAQGKQFF | TGTGCCAGCAGCTTAGGACTAGCCCAGGGTAAGCAGTTCTTC
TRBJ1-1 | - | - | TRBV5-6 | CASSAGLWRTGNTEAFF | TGTGCCAGCAGCGCCGGACTCTGGCGAACGGGGAACACTGAAGCTTTCTTT
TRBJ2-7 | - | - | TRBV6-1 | CASIMAGGGLYEQYF | TGTGCCAGCATAATGGCAGGGGGAGGTCTCTACGAGCAGTACTTC
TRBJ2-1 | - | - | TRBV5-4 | CASSLDWFGDNEQFF | TGTGCCAGCAGCTTGGATTGGTTTGGAGACAATGAGCAGTTCTTC
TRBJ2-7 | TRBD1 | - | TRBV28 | CAISPPGQGSYEQYF | TGTGCCATTTCCCCTCCGGGACAGGGGTCCTACGAGCAGTACTTC
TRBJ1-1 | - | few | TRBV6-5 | CASGRDLDGAFF | TGTGCCAGCGGCAGGGACTTGGACGGGGCTTTCTTT
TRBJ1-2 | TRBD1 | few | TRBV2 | CASKFRTGSNYGYTF | TGTGCCAGCAAGTTTAGGACAGGATCTAACTATGGCTACACCTTC
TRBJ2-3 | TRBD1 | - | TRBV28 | CASSSGTGEFTDTQYF | TGTGCCAGCAGTTCCGGGACAGGGGAGTTCACAGATACGCAGTATTTT
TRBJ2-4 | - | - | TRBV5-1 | CASSLGHTKNIQYF | TGCGCCAGCAGCTTGGGACATACCAAAAACATTCAGTACTTC
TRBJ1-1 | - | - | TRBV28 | CASSLGGTTEAFF | TGTGCCAGCAGTTTAGGGGGGACGACTGAAGCTTTCTTT
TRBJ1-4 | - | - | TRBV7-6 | CASSPPRGEKLFF | TGTGCCAGCAGCCCCCCCCGAGGTGAAAAACTGTTTTTT
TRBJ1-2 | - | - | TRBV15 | CATSRDFLPTYGYTF | TGTGCCACCAGCAGAGACTTTCTGCCTACCTATGGCTACACCTTC
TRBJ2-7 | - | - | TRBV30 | CAWSVLGLSSYEQYF | TGTGCCTGGAGTGTACTAGGGTTGAGCTCCTACGAGCAGTACTTC
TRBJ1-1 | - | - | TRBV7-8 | CASSFNDFGDIGTFF | TGTGCCAGCAGCTTCAACGATTTCGGGGACATTGGGACTTTCTTT
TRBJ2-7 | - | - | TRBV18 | CASSQSRDSTYEQYF | TGTGCCAGCTCACAGTCCCGGGACTCGACCTACGAGCAGTACTTC
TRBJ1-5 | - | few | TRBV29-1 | CSARLGPKNQPQHF | TGCAGCGCCCGACTTGGCCCAAAGAATCAGCCCCAGCATTTT
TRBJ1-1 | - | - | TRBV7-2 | CASSLLGSYTEAFF | TGTGCCAGCAGCTTATTGGGCAGTTACACTGAAGCTTTCTTT
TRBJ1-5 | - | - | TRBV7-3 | CASSLDSGQPQHF | TGTGCCAGCAGCTTAGACAGTGGTCAGCCCCAGCATTTT
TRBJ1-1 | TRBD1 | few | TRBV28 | CASAWGQVTEAFF | TGTGCCAGCGCCTGGGGACAGGTCACTGAAGCTTTCTTT
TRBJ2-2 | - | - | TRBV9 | CASSVQHNTGELFF | TGTGCCAGCAGCGTACAACATAACACCGGGGAGCTGTTTTTT
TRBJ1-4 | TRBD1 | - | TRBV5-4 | CASSDGTGGSEKLFF | TGTGCCAGCAGCGACGGAACAGGGGGCTCTGAAAAACTGTTTTTT
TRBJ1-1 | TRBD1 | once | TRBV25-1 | CASTSSGGNTEAFF | TGTGCCAGCACCAGTTCAGGGGGGAACACTGAAGCTTTCTTT
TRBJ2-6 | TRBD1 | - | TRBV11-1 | CASSLDAGTAFSGANVLTF | TGTGCCAGCAGCTTAGATGCCGGGACAGCCTTCTCTGGGGCCAACGTCCTGACTTTC
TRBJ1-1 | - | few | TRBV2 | CASRESGAFF | TGTGCCAGCAGAGAGTCAGGGGCTTTCTTT
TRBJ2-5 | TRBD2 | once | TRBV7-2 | CASSATSGRTQYF | TGTGCCAGCAGCGCAACTAGCGGACGGACCCAGTACTTC
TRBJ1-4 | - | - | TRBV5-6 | CASSFRGLANEKLFF | TGTGCCAGCAGCTTCAGGGGTCTCGCTAATGAAAAACTGTTTTTT
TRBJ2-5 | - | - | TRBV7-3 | CASSLDPVETQYF | TGTGCCAGCAGCTTAGATCCAGTAGAGACCCAGTACTTC
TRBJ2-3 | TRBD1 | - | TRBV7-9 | CASTRTGLFEDTQYF | TGTGCCAGCACCCGGACAGGGTTGTTCGAGGATACGCAGTATTTT
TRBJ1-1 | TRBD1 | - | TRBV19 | CASYRGNTEAFF | TGTGCCAGTTACAGGGGGAACACTGAAGCTTTCTTT
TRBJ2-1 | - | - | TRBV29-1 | CSGRTAVPYNEQFF | TGCAGCGGGCGGACTGCTGTACCCTACAATGAGCAGTTCTTC
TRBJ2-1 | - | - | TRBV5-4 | CASSLVGDSYNEQFF | TGTGCCAGCAGTTTGGTGGGAGACTCCTACAATGAGCAGTTCTTC
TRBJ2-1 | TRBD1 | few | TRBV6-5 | CASSYTTGVPPMGQFF | TGTGCCAGCAGTTACACGACAGGGGTCCCCCCTATGGGGCAGTTCTTC
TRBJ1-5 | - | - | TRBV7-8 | CASSLAERGRNQPQHF | TGTGCCAGCAGCTTAGCGGAGAGAGGGAGGAATCAGCCCCAGCATTTT
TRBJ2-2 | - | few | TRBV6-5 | CASSFTGPNTGELFF | TGTGCCAGCAGTTTCACAGGACCGAACACCGGGGAGCTGTTTTTT
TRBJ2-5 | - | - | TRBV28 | CASSSDHSRETQYF | TGTGCCAGCAGTTCTGATCATAGCCGGGAGACCCAGTACTTC
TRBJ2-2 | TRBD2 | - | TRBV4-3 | CASSWGLAGGGTGELFF | TGCGCCAGCAGCTGGGGACTAGCGGGGGGTGGGACCGGGGAGCTGTTTTTT
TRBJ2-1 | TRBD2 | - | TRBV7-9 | CASSLAGLRAGGPFF | TGTGCCAGCAGCTTAGCGGGCCTCCGAGCGGGAGGACCGTTCTTC
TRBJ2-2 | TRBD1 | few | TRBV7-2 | CASTPGQGATGELFF | TGTGCCAGCACCCCGGGACAGGGGGCCACCGGGGAGCTGTTTTTT